This T cell receptor (beta chain) derives from a study of Ad26.COV2.S vaccination and SARS-CoV-2 variants. Trimming took 5 bases from V and 2 from J; bases not matched to a gene: 4. The CDR3 contains 14 residues. The germline gives CDR1 MNHEY, CDR2 SVGAGI. A single count supports this clone. Treatment described: around 19 received Ad26.COV2.S at low or high dose, single or two shots; about 5 received placebo; per-sample allocation not given. Day 63 after the first vaccine or placebo injection was the time point for sampling. Boston provided a donor who was an adult aged 18-55 years. The data were produced by immunoSEQ multiplex PCR, yet TCRdb's version contains in-frame clones alone and is incomplete. The table records some 480,000 clones, approximately 90% of them present only once.

V is TRBV6-5 and J is TRBJ2-7, with TRBD1 identical over 9 bases. The TCR sequence derives from a person between 18 and 59 years old who received the Ad26.COV2.S COVID-19 vaccine or a placebo. Specimen: peripheral blood, collected in a trial of Ad26.COV2.S vaccine versus placebo. The CDR3: CASSKGQGAYEQYF. The CDR3 DNA reads as TGTGCCAGCAGTAAGGGACAGGGAGCCTACGAGCAGTACTTC.